The present entry profiles one TCR beta chain with its context. Time point meaning: peripheral blood 6 weeks after treatment start. This entry is derived from a study of PD-L1 blockade in urothelial cancer. In the study overall: Patients began atezolizumab, 1,200 mg intravenously every 3 weeks, in about 2014.

J lost 3 bases, V lost 1 base, and 9 bases had no gene match. The CDR3 has 17 amino acids. Germline CDR1 is SGHAT and CDR2 is FQNNGV. Some clones are missing from TCRdb's copy, which holds only in-frame ones; the method was immunoSEQ multiplex PCR. This sample yields around 50,000 clones, of which approximately 85% are seen a single time; approximately 2% belongs to the top ten. This sample comprised PBMCs, obtained around atezolizumab (anti-PD-L1) treatment. The V and J genes are TRBV11-2 and TRBJ2-5, with 9 bases matching TRBD2. This clonotype was sampled from a man aged 50 to 60 with urothelial cancer. The CDR3 sequence is CASSLGDGGGAEETQYF. In nucleotides, the CDR3 is TGTGCCAGCAGCTTAGGAGATGGCGGGGGGGCTGAAGAGACCCAGTACTTC.